This T cell receptor (beta chain) was observed in a study of blood T cell repertoires in COVID-19. In the study overall: Specimens from acute and convalescent COVID-19 originated in the United States, Italy and Spain. The cDNA or gDNA used as material had been derived from T cells, B-cell-depleted T cells, or PBMCs.

CDR3 length: 18 amino acids. V lost 5 bases to trimming and J lost 6 bases; unmatched junction nucleotides: 13. Germline V gene sequence: CDR1 LGHDT, CDR2 YNNKEL (reference sequence). Per the study methods: Reference gene primer amplification gave estimated nucleated cell counts. The protocol was immunoSEQ multiplex PCR, while the TCRdb copy is restricted to in-frame clones and leaves out a portion. That table is the source of V, J and clone size, and D and trimming were worked out from the DNA. The sample has about 210,000 clones; roughly four fifths are singletons. The receptor's source is a woman in her thirties or forties with acute or convalescent COVID-19. The sequencing sample was made of peripheral blood. The chain is built from TRBV3-1 (or the pseudogene TRBV3-2) and TRBJ2-2, with 12 bases lining up with TRBD2. Written as DNA, the CDR3 is TGTGCCAGCAGCAGGGTGACTAGCGGGGGACTTTACCCCGGGGAGCTGTTTTTT. It encodes CASSRVTSGGLYPGELFF.